Below are 32 T cell receptor beta chains sequenced from a single sample in a study of identical twins. TCRdb processed the 5' RACE reads anew with MiXCR; each CDR3 protein has one entry. The sample lists 750,000 to 950,000 distinct CDR3 sequences, around an eighth occurring once. A further study also used this sample, focusing on yellow fever vaccine responses in identical twins.

Input material: PBMCs. The source of these receptors is a woman between 18 and 29 years old in good health.

J is TRBJ1-2 and V is TRBV6-1, with D hard to call. This CDR3 has 13 residues. V was shortened by 1 base and J by 7 bases, with 10 bases between the two germline ends. CDR1 and CDR2 (germline): MNHNS, SASEGT. CDR3 sequence (DNA): TGTGCCAGCAGTGAAGTTTATTCGGGTGGCTACACCTTC. It encodes CASSEVYSGGYTF.

At least ten counts were recorded for this clonotype. The genes are TRBV2 and TRBJ2-1; D possibly corresponds to TRBD2 (5 bases). With 5 bases removed from V and 5 bases from J, the gap between germline ends came to 16 bases. Germline V gives CDR1 SNHLY, CDR2 FYNNEI. CDR3 size: 15 residues. As DNA, the CDR3 is TGTGCCAGCAGTAGGTCGGGGAACCCTAACAATGAGCAGTTCTTC. Its protein is CASSRSGNPNNEQFF.

V and J are TRBV11-2 and TRBJ2-7; 7 bases align to TRBD2. The V segment lost 4 bases and the J segment 2 bases; nucleotides outside the gene matches: 5. The length of the CDR3 is 14 residues. Germline V gene data show CDR1 as SGHAT and CDR2 as FQNNGV. Here the CDR3 DNA reads TGTGCCAGCAGCTCGGGAGGTCTAACCTACGAGCAGTACTTC. Translation gives CASSSGGLTYEQYF. The whole variable domain, filled in from reference TRBV11-2 and TRBJ2-7, reads EAGVAQSPRYKIIEKRQSVAFWCNPISGHATLYWYQQILGQGPKLLIQFQNNGVVDDSQLPKDRFSAERLKGVDSTLKIQPAKLEDSAVYLCASSSGGLTYEQYFGPGTRLTVT.

Worth noting for this clonotype: Since no conserved phenylalanine or tryptophan closes the CDR3, a read error is the likely cause. J is TRBJ2-4 and V is TRBV13, with a possible D match to TRBD1 (5 bases). Trimming left V 3 bases short and J 1 base short, with 10 bases between. Germline V lookup: CDR1 PRHDT, CDR2 FYEKMQ (reference sequence). The CDR3 consists of 15 residues. The CDR3 coding sequence is TGTGCCAGCAGCTTGACAGCGCTCGCCAAAAACATTCAGTACCTC. Translating it yields CASSLTALAKNIQYL.

In DNA, the CDR3 is TGTGCCATCAGTGAGTCGGGACTAGCGGGATCTCAAGAGACCCAGTACTTC. Protein sequence: CAISESGLAGSQETQYF. The V gene is TRBV10-3, the J gene TRBJ2-5; 13 bases align to TRBD2. Germline trimming cut 0 bases from V and 2 bases from J; bases unmatched to any gene: 3. Germline V gene data show CDR1 as ENHRY and CDR2 as SYGVKD. This CDR3 contains 17 residues.

This clonotype was counted many times. V is TRBV7-4 and J is TRBJ2-1; perhaps TRBD1 as D (6 bases). The CDR3 length is 12 residues. The germline gives CDR1 SGHVT, CDR2 SQSDAQ. V lost 6 bases to trimming and J lost 10 bases, with 13 bases between them. The CDR3, as DNA: TGTGCCAGCAGAAATAGGACAGTCGAGCAGTTCTTC. Its protein product is CASRNRTVEQFF.

The chain is built from TRBV19 and TRBJ2-7; 8 bases align to TRBD1. CDR1 is LNHDA and CDR2 is SQIVND in the germline V gene (reference sequence). The trim removed 6 bases at V and 3 bases at J, leaving 1 base unmatched. The CDR3 has 12 amino acids. In DNA form, the CDR3 reads TGTGCCAGTAGAACAGGGGGCTACGAGCAGTACTTC. Translation: CASRTGGYEQYF.

The chain combines TRBV3-1 with TRBJ2-3; D possibly corresponds to TRBD2 (6 bases). CDR3 length: 15 residues. Between the trimmed V and J ends, which lost 1 base and 0 bases, there was a span of 8 bases. Per germline, CDR1 LGHDT and CDR2 YNNKEL (reference sequence). Here the CDR3 reads CASSQAGVSTDTQYF. In nucleotides, the CDR3 is TGTGCCAGCAGCCAAGCGGGGGTGAGCACAGATACGCAGTATTTT.

Ten or more counts support this clonotype. The rearrangement uses TRBV12-3 or TRBV12-4 and TRBJ2-1; 8 bases agree with TRBD2. Trimming took 6 bases from V and 5 from J; bases not matched to a gene: 6. The CDR3 is made up of 14 amino acids. The CDR3: CASSIAGRDNEQFF. CDR3 in DNA: TGTGCCAGCAGCATAGCGGGGCGGGACAATGAGCAGTTCTTC.

This clonotype was seen a few times. The gene calls are TRBV20-1 and TRBJ2-3; 11 nucleotides agree with TRBD2. The CDR3 is 14 amino acids. J gave up 8 bases and V 3 bases, and 7 bases lay outside the gene matches. Germline CDR1 and CDR2: DFQATT and SNEGSKA (reference sequence). CDR3 residues: CSASLLAGEGTQYF. CDR3 nucleotide sequence: TGCAGTGCTAGCCTACTAGCGGGAGAGGGTACGCAGTATTTT.

This clonotype was picked up many times. V usage is TRBV20-1 and J usage is TRBJ2-7, with 8 bases matching TRBD1. Trimming cost V 6 bases and J 3 bases; bases outside gene matches: 7. The CDR3 covers 13 residues. CDR1 DFQATT and CDR2 SNEGSKA come from the germline V gene (reference sequence). The CDR3 sequence is CSANRDRLYEQYF. CDR3 DNA sequence: TGCAGTGCGAATCGGGACAGGCTCTACGAGCAGTACTTC.

The CDR3 sequence: CASSFGVSDTQYF. CDR3 sequence (DNA): TGTGCCAGCAGTTTTGGGGTATCAGATACGCAGTATTTT. This sequence joins TRBV28 and TRBJ2-3; D remains unclear. This CDR3 has 13 amino acids. Per the germline V gene, CDR1 is MDHEN and CDR2 is SYDVKM. V lost 3 bases and J 4 bases, leaving 8 bases between the germline ends.

This clonotype has more than one count but fewer than ten. This chain uses TRBV20-1 with TRBJ1-4; 8 nucleotides match TRBD1. The CDR3 is made up of 13 amino acids. The germline gives CDR1 DFQATT, CDR2 SNEGSKA (reference sequence). The V and J ends lost 5 bases and 8 bases, in that order; junction bases with no gene match: 7. CDR3 protein: CSARTGLDEKLFF. Here the CDR3 DNA reads TGCAGTGCTCGGACAGGGTTAGACGAAAAACTGTTTTTT.

This clonotype was found a few times. The CDR3 sequence is CAISAQGPSAQETQYF. CDR3 bases: TGTGCCATCAGTGCACAGGGGCCCAGCGCTCAAGAGACCCAGTACTTC. V and J are TRBV10-3 and TRBJ2-5; 7 nucleotides agree with TRBD1. Germline V gene data show CDR1 as ENHRY and CDR2 as SYGVKD. V shed 4 bases, J shed 2 bases, and the junction held 10 bases outside the gene matches. The CDR3 consists of 16 residues.

This sequence joins TRBV28 and TRBJ2-3, with TRBD2 identical over 10 bases. The CDR3 length is 13 residues. CDR1 and CDR2 from the germline V gene are MDHEN and SYDVKM. The junction had 2 bases not matched to a gene; V was cut back by 8 bases and J by 3 bases. In DNA, the CDR3 is TGTGCCAGCGAGCGGGAGGGGACAGATACGCAGTATTTT. As protein: CASEREGTDTQYF.

Written as DNA, the CDR3 is TGCGCCAGCAGTGCGATAATAGCGGGAGTTGATGAGCAGTTCTTC. Its protein is CASSAIIAGVDEQFF. The chain carries TRBV10-2 and TRBJ2-1; 9 bases agree with TRBD2. The CDR3 loop spans 15 amino acids. Germline V gene lookup returns CDR1 WSHSY and CDR2 SAAADI. V dropped 4 bases and J dropped 8; count of bases not matched to a gene: 9.

This CDR3 reads CASSDSGGLARNEQYF. The CDR3, as DNA: TGTGCCAGCAGCGATAGTGGTGGATTAGCTCGGAACGAGCAGTACTTC. This rearrangement joins TRBV7-3 to TRBJ2-7; D call uncertain. Trimming cost V 5 bases and J 5 bases, with 22 bases left between them. Germline assignment: CDR1 SGHTA and CDR2 FQGTGA. CDR3 size: 16 residues.

The chain has TRBV5-1 and TRBJ2-4, with D perhaps TRBD1 (6 bases). This CDR3 comprises 17 residues. V lost 1 base and J 1 base, leaving 15 bases between the germline ends. Germline lookup yields CDR1 SGHRS and CDR2 YFSETQ. The DNA for the CDR3 is TGCGCCAGCAGCTTGTTTTTGACAGGAATGGCCAAAAACATTCAGTACTTC. Amino acid sequence: CASSLFLTGMAKNIQYF.

This clonotype was counted at least ten times. The V and J genes are TRBV4-1 and TRBJ2-5; 9 bases align to TRBD2. The germline CDR1 and CDR2 sequences are MGHRA and YSYEKL. Losses at the gene ends were 1 base for V and 2 bases for J; bases not matched to a gene: 5. The CDR3 loop spans 16 amino acids. The CDR3 DNA is TGCGCCAGCAGCCAAGGGGGTCTAGCGGGACAAGAGACCCAGTACTTC. This codes for CASSQGGLAGQETQYF.

The V and J genes are TRBV5-1 and TRBJ2-7; no clear D. The CDR3 runs to 16 residues. Germline lookup yields CDR1 SGHRS and CDR2 YFSETQ. V lost 10 bases, J lost 3 bases, and 26 bases lay in between. CDR3: CAGVPREHSALYEQYV. The CDR3 region has the DNA TGCGCCGGTGTACCTAGGGAACACTCCGCTCTCTACGAGCAGTACGTC.

This clonotype occurred a few times. The rearrangement uses TRBV11-3 and TRBJ2-1; D call uncertain. The V gene lost 1 base and the J gene lost 2 bases, with 9 bases spanning the gap. This CDR3 is built from 15 residues. Germline V gives CDR1 SGHNT, CDR2 YENEEA. In nucleotides, the CDR3 is TGTGCCAGCAGCTTAGGAAGGGCCACCTACAATGAGCAGTTCTTC. This translates into CASSLGRATYNEQFF.

The chain carries TRBV2 and TRBJ2-5; D is possibly TRBD1 or TRBD2 (5 bases each). Germline V gene lookup returns CDR1 SNHLY and CDR2 FYNNEI. This CDR3 region has 14 residues. The germline V and J ends were trimmed by 5 bases and 1 base, with 11 bases remaining between them. The CDR3 DNA reads TGTGCCAGCAGTACCGGGACGCCCCAAGAGACCCAGTACTTC. Residues: CASSTGTPQETQYF.

The table lists this clonotype with many counts. The rearrangement uses TRBV29-1 and TRBJ2-1; weak D call: TRBD2 (7 bases). The CDR3 totals 15 residues. Per the germline V gene, CDR1 is SQVTM and CDR2 is ANQGSEA. V gave up 1 base and J gave up 8 bases, with 18 bases separating them. CDR3 loop: CSVEGVKGGNDEQFF. CDR3 DNA: TGCAGCGTTGAAGGGGTGAAGGGGGGGAATGATGAGCAGTTCTTC.

The V gene is TRBV5-1, the J gene TRBJ2-1; D not resolved. There are 15 residues in the CDR3. Germline V gene lookup returns CDR1 SGHRS and CDR2 YFSETQ. V was cut by 2 bases and J by 9 bases, with 18 bases left in between. CDR3 region: CASSFSGGQESEQFF. The DNA of the CDR3 is TGCGCCAGCAGCTTCTCAGGCGGCCAAGAGAGTGAGCAGTTCTTC. Combining the CDR3 with reference TRBV5-1 and TRBJ2-1 gives the whole variable domain KAGVTQTPRYLIKTRGQQVTLSCSPISGHRSVSWYQQTPGQGLQFLFEYFSETQRNKGNFPGRFSGRQFSNSRSEMNVSTLELGDSALYLCASSFSGGQESEQFFGPGTRLTVL.

This chain joins TRBV10-2 and TRBJ2-3; 9 bases agree with TRBD2. Trimming took 7 bases from V and 5 from J; bases not matched to a gene: 7. CDR3 length: 14 residues. Germline assignment: CDR1 WSHSY and CDR2 SAAADI. CDR3 DNA sequence: TGCGCCAGCAAAGAAGCGGGAGGCGGAGATACGCAGTATTTT. It is translated as CASKEAGGGDTQYF.

V and J are TRBV20-1 and TRBJ2-5; 13 nucleotides line up with TRBD2. Germline V gene lookup returns CDR1 DFQATT and CDR2 SNEGSKA (reference sequence). CDR3 length: 14 amino acids. With V trimmed by 3 bases and J by 4 bases, 2 bases remained unmatched. The CDR3: CSASGLAGAETQYF. CDR3 DNA sequence: TGCAGTGCTAGCGGACTAGCGGGGGCAGAGACCCAGTACTTC.

This clonotype was observed a handful of times. The chain recombines TRBV4-1 with TRBJ2-1, with D perhaps TRBD1 (6 bases). Germline V lookup: CDR1 MGHRA, CDR2 YSYEKL. The CDR3 consists of 20 residues. Trimming removed 0 bases at V and 2 bases at J, with 23 bases between. Here the CDR3 reads CASSQDLGGVVGLTYNEQFF. CDR3 nucleotides: TGCGCCAGCAGCCAAGATTTAGGGGGAGTTGTCGGTCTGACCTACAATGAGCAGTTCTTC.

This clonotype was recorded a few times. This chain joins TRBV4-1 and TRBJ2-2, with a weak D call TRBD1 (5 bases). Germline-derived CDR1 and CDR2 are MGHRA and YSYEKL. The ends were cut back, 1 base at V and 5 bases at J, with 14 bases in the middle. The CDR3 contains 16 residues. CDR3 nucleotides: TGCGCCAGCAGCCAAGTTAGCAGGGTAAAGACCGGGGAGCTGTTTTTT. Translating gives CASSQVSRVKTGELFF.

This clonotype came up a few times. The CDR3 is CASSPRSRTSVASADTQYF. For the CDR3, the DNA is TGTGCCAGCAGCCCCCGAAGTCGGACTAGCGTCGCGTCGGCAGATACGCAGTATTTT. The J gene is TRBJ2-3, the V gene TRBV11-1; 9 bases line up with TRBD2. J gave up 4 bases and V 5 bases, and 19 bases lay outside the gene matches. Germline V gene lookup returns CDR1 SGHAT and CDR2 FQDESV (reference sequence). This CDR3 comprises 19 residues.

The chain joins TRBV14 to TRBJ2-5; 8 nucleotides match TRBD2. J lost 4 bases, V lost 4 bases, and 14 bases had no gene match. Germline V gene sequence: CDR1 SGHDN, CDR2 FVKESK. The CDR3 runs 17 residues. This chain's CDR3 is CASSLKPIAGMGETQYF. In DNA, the CDR3 is TGTGCCAGCAGCCTAAAGCCAATAGCGGGAATGGGAGAGACCCAGTACTTC.

This clonotype showed up just a few times. The chain has TRBV7-8 and TRBJ2-2; TRBD1 agrees at 10 bases. The CDR3 loop spans 16 amino acids. V was clipped by 4 bases and J by 4 bases; unmatched bases: 6. CDR1 and CDR2 from the germline V gene are SGHVS and FQNEAQ. This chain's CDR3 is CASSSPRDRGTGELFF. The CDR3 coding sequence is TGTGCCAGCAGCTCCCCCCGGGACAGGGGCACCGGGGAGCTGTTTTTT.

The chain joins TRBV6-5 to TRBJ1-5; tentatively, D is TRBD1 (6 bases). Trimming stripped 4 bases from V and 0 bases from J, with 16 bases between. Germline V CDR1 and CDR2: MNHEY, SVGAGI. The CDR3 sequence is 17 residues long. The CDR3 region has the DNA TGTGCCAGCAGTTTCAGGGGCAGCCAACATAGCAATCAGCCCCAGCATTTT. Amino acid sequence: CASSFRGSQHSNQPQHF.